This T cell receptor beta chain originates from a study of cytomegalovirus exposure and HLA in healthy donors. Study observations and caveats: Later analysis placed DRB1 highest and HLA-C lowest in TCR association rates, which differed by HLA locus. Most of the CMV-associated TCR beta chains (in a later analysis) appeared to be HLA-restricted. Later analysis indicated greater clonal expansion among HLA-associated TCR beta chains than among equally common other chains.

The V and J ends lost 5 bases and 2 bases, in that order; junction bases with no gene match: 5. The V gene's germline CDR1 is KGHSH and CDR2 LQKENI. This CDR3 has 14 residues. A word on this clone: Its antigen is as yet unknown.

The donors comprised healthy bone marrow donors. Primers for the PCR totalled 60 Vbeta and 13 Jbeta. Using immunoSEQ multiplex PCR, the repertoire was profiled, and TCRdb retains in-frame clones only, with some absent. The sample consists of around 210,000 clones, approximately 81% of them appearing once. Material: PBMCs. The gene calls are TRBV18 and TRBJ2-5; 7 bases are a match to TRBD1. This receptor was obtained from a girl aged 2 to 10 in good health and CMV-seronegative. CDR3 amino acids: CASSIRGRQETQYF. Written as DNA, the CDR3 is TGTGCCAGCTCAATAAGGGGGCGGCAAGAGACCCAGTACTTC.